Presented here are 26 T cell receptor beta chains from one specimen sequenced in a study of blood T cells in healthy people across ages. Alongside a J-beta primer mix, a sample-barcoded 5' primer served in a second PCR lasting about 6 to 12 cycles. TCRdb used MiXCR to reprocess the 5' RACE reads, holding one entry per CDR3 protein. The sample holds about 810,000 distinct CDR3 sequences, 30% to 45% seen once. What was sequenced was blood. Receptor source: a man aged 18 to 30 in good health.

CDR3 residues: CASSPGTGVSPLHF. As DNA, the CDR3 is TGTGCCAGCAGCCCCGGGACAGGGGTTTCACCCCTCCACTTT. This sequence joins TRBV27 and TRBJ1-6; the match to TRBD1 covers 10 bases. The trim removed 6 bases at V and 9 bases at J, leaving 5 bases unmatched. The CDR3 is 14 residues long. CDR1 and CDR2 (germline): MNHEY, SMNVEV (reference sequence).

This clonotype was picked up a small number of times. The chain recombines TRBV2 with TRBJ1-1, with no clear D. This CDR3 is 15 amino acids long. Between the trimmed V and J ends, which lost 0 bases and 1 base, there was a span of 9 bases. The germline gives CDR1 SNHLY, CDR2 FYNNEI. In DNA form, the CDR3 reads TGTGCCAGCAGTGAAGCGGATGAGGGGAACACTGAAGCTTTCTTT. It codes for CASSEADEGNTEAFF.

This clonotype was recorded a few times. The V call is TRBV29-1, the J call TRBJ1-1; no clear D gene. The germline V gene encodes CDR1 SQVTM and CDR2 ANQGSEA. CDR3 length: 11 residues. With 1 base removed from V and 9 bases from J, the gap between germline ends came to 9 bases. CDR3 sequence: CSVEGTSQAFF. CDR3 coding DNA: TGCAGCGTTGAAGGGACGTCCCAAGCTTTCTTT. Supplemented by reference TRBV29-1 and TRBJ1-1, the full variable domain reads SAVISQKPSRDICQRGTSLTIQCQVDSQVTMMFWYRQQPGQSLTLIATANQGSEATYESGFVIDKFPISRPNLTFSTLTVSNMSPEDSSIYLCSVEGTSQAFFGQGTRLTVV.

This clonotype was recorded at least ten times. The J gene is TRBJ2-4, the V gene TRBV4-3, with 10 bases that match TRBD2. The germline CDR1 and CDR2 sequences are LGHNA and YSLEER. This CDR3 comprises 16 residues. J lost 8 bases, V lost 0 bases, and 7 bases had no gene match. CDR3 amino acids: CASSQDPAGGDDIQYF. CDR3 in DNA: TGCGCCAGCAGCCAAGATCCAGCGGGGGGGGACGACATTCAGTACTTC.

The V call is TRBV4-1, the J call TRBJ1-1, with TRBD1 identical over 10 bases. CDR3 length: 15 residues. J was trimmed by 0 bases and V by 6 bases; bases with no gene match: 4. The germline gives CDR1 MGHRA, CDR2 YSYEKL. The CDR3 is CASREGQGLNTEAFF. As DNA, the CDR3 is TGCGCCAGCAGAGAGGGACAGGGGTTGAACACTGAAGCTTTCTTT.

The V call is TRBV2, the J call TRBJ2-7, with D tentatively TRBD1 (6 bases). The V and J ends lost 3 bases and 5 bases respectively, with 11 bases between them. Germline V gene data show CDR1 as SNHLY and CDR2 as FYNNEI. CDR3 size: 13 residues. The DNA for the CDR3 is TGTGCCAGCAGTGAGTACAGGGACCACGAGCAGTACTTC. As protein: CASSEYRDHEQYF. Looking up the rest from reference TRBV2 and TRBJ2-7 gives the full variable domain: EPEVTQTPSHQVTQMGQEVILRCVPISNHLYFYWYRQILGQKVEFLVSFYNNEISEKSEIFDDQFSVERPDGSNFTLKIRSTKLEDSAMYFCASSEYRDHEQYFGPGTRLTVT.

The chain carries TRBV20-1 and TRBJ1-5, with D uncertain. V was clipped by 0 bases and J by 0 bases, with 9 bases between them. Germline V gene sequence: CDR1 DFQATT, CDR2 SNEGSKA (reference sequence). The CDR3 has 15 amino acids. The CDR3 loop reads CSARDLGDSNQPQHF. DNA of the CDR3: TGCAGTGCTAGAGATCTCGGTGATAGCAATCAGCCCCAGCATTTT.

The V call is TRBV5-6, the J call TRBJ2-5; D is unclear. The V gene's germline CDR1 is SGHDT and CDR2 YYEEEE. CDR3 size: 13 residues. Trimming stripped 3 bases from V and 11 bases from J, with 17 bases between. Here the CDR3 DNA reads TGTGCCAGCAGCTCCGACATTAACAATGAGCAGTACTTC. Translated, it gives CASSSDINNEQYF.

The chain couples TRBV12-3 or TRBV12-4 to TRBJ1-1, with D possibly matching TRBD1 (5 bases). The V and J ends lost 1 base and 11 bases respectively, with 17 bases between them. There are 14 residues in the CDR3. The CDR3 DNA sequence: TGTGCCAGCAGTTTAGGGGCAGGGCAGGCGTATGCTTTCTTT. It encodes CASSLGAGQAYAFF.

This clonotype was counted ten times or more. The rearrangement joins TRBV7-2 to TRBJ2-1; 8 bases agree with TRBD1. CDR1 SGHTA and CDR2 FQGNSA come from the germline V gene. Losses at the gene ends were 8 bases for V and 3 bases for J; bases not matched to a gene: 6. The CDR3 is 14 residues long. CDR3 DNA sequence: TGTGCCAGCGACCAGGGGGCTATCTACAATGAGCAGTTCTTC. Protein sequence: CASDQGAIYNEQFF.

V gene TRBV28 combines with J gene TRBJ1-2, with 7 bases lining up with TRBD1. Germline V gene data show CDR1 as MDHEN and CDR2 as SYDVKM. This CDR3 has 13 amino acids. J gave up 7 bases and V 7 bases, and 9 bases lay outside the gene matches. CDR3 amino acids: CASNQDREGGYTF. The CDR3 nucleotides are TGTGCCAGCAATCAAGACAGGGAAGGTGGCTACACCTTC.

This chain links TRBV18 with TRBJ2-6; the D gene is possibly TRBD2 (5 bases). CDR1 is KGHSH and CDR2 is LQKENI in the germline V gene. The CDR3 spans 18 residues. Trimming removed 4 bases at V and 0 bases at J, with 16 bases between. The CDR3: CASSRPSTGYSGANVLTF. In nucleotides, the CDR3 is TGTGCCAGCTCACGGCCCTCGACGGGGTACTCTGGGGCCAACGTCCTGACTTTC.

This clonotype was seen many times. The V gene is TRBV20-1, the J gene TRBJ2-1; no clear D. The CDR3 covers 11 residues. Trimming removed 6 bases at V and 8 bases at J, with 11 bases between. Germline V gives CDR1 DFQATT, CDR2 SNEGSKA (reference sequence). The CDR3 region is CSARPYDEQFF. DNA for the CDR3: TGCAGTGCCAGGCCTTACGATGAGCAGTTCTTC.

This clonotype was picked up many times. The gene calls are TRBV12-3 or TRBV12-4 and TRBJ2-3, with TRBD1 identical over 7 bases. The V segment lost 5 bases and the J segment 0 bases; nucleotides outside the gene matches: 5. The CDR3 runs to 15 residues. CDR3: CASSRDSISTDTQYF. The CDR3 region has the DNA TGTGCCAGCAGTCGGGACAGTATTAGCACAGATACGCAGTATTTT.

Regarding this clonotype: The junction does not match germline at one end; this may be a read error. The chain uses TRBV20-1 and TRBJ2-1; 9 bases align to TRBD2. This CDR3 is 16 amino acids long. Germline assignment: CDR1 DFQATT and CDR2 SNEGSKA (reference sequence). The DNA of the CDR3 is TGCAGTGCTTCCCCAGGCGGCGGGGGGGCCCGGAATGAGCGGTTCTTC. Protein: CSASPGGGGARNERFF.

This clonotype showed up just once. At one of its ends the junction is not consistent with the germline gene, which may arise from a read error. The V gene is TRBV20-1, the J gene TRBJ1-2; no reliable D call. Germline CDR1 DFQATT, CDR2 SNEGSKA (reference sequence). The CDR3 covers 12 residues. CDR3 in amino acids: CSASSESYGYTF. The CDR3 nucleotides read TGCAGTGCTAGTTCAGAGAGCTATGGCTACACCTTT.

This clonotype occurred many times. The chain carries TRBV7-9 and TRBJ2-1; 7 bases match TRBD1. V shed 3 bases and J 7 bases; nucleotides not matched to a gene: 12. The CDR3 runs 16 residues. CDR1 SEHNR and CDR2 FQNEAQ come from the germline V gene (reference sequence). The DNA of the CDR3 is TGTGCCAGCAGCTTTCCGGACAGGTTTTCGGGTAATGAGCAGTTCTTC. Protein: CASSFPDRFSGNEQFF.

This clonotype has ten or more counts. The gene calls are TRBV12-3 or TRBV12-4 and TRBJ1-2; D uncertain. The CDR3 extends over 13 amino acids. V gave up 5 bases and J gave up 4 bases, with 11 bases separating them. Written as DNA, the CDR3 is TGTGCCAGCAGTATCCAGAGAACCTATGGCTACACCTTC. Amino acids: CASSIQRTYGYTF.

V gene TRBV13 combines with J gene TRBJ2-1; 16 bases are shared with TRBD2. The CDR3 has 19 residues. V lost 5 bases and J lost 2; bases outside the gene matches: 9. Germline lookup yields CDR1 PRHDT and CDR2 FYEKMQ (reference sequence). The CDR3 here is CASSGPGTSGGAPYNEQFF. DNA for the CDR3: TGTGCCAGCAGCGGGCCCGGGACTAGCGGGGGGGCCCCCTACAATGAGCAGTTCTTC.

The table lists this clonotype with a few counts. The chain joins TRBV7-8 to TRBJ2-5; 8 positions match TRBD1. CDR1 is SGHVS and CDR2 is FQNEAQ in the germline V gene. The CDR3 covers 16 residues. J lost 5 bases, V lost 1 base, and 9 bases had no gene match. CDR3: CASSLGSGGDWETQYF. The CDR3 nucleotides are TGTGCCAGCAGCTTAGGATCAGGGGGCGATTGGGAGACCCAGTACTTC. The whole variable domain, filled in from reference TRBV7-8 and TRBJ2-5, reads GAGVSQSPRYKVAKRGQDVALRCDPISGHVSLFWYQQALGQGPEFLTYFQNEAQLDKSGLPSDRFFAERPEGSVSTLKIQRTQQEDSAVYLCASSLGSGGDWETQYFGPGTRLLVL.

This clonotype appeared a few times. V usage is TRBV5-1 and J usage is TRBJ1-1; tentative D call: TRBD1 (6 bases). The CDR3 length is 14 residues. CDR1 is SGHRS, CDR2 YFSETQ, per germline. Between the trimmed V and J ends, which lost 2 bases and 3 bases, there was a span of 11 bases. This CDR3 is CASSLQGSYTEAFF. The CDR3, as DNA: TGCGCCAGCAGCTTACAGGGTAGTTACACTGAAGCTTTCTTT. Supplemented by reference TRBV5-1 and TRBJ1-1, the full variable domain reads KAGVTQTPRYLIKTRGQQVTLSCSPISGHRSVSWYQQTPGQGLQFLFEYFSETQRNKGNFPGRFSGRQFSNSRSEMNVSTLELGDSALYLCASSLQGSYTEAFFGQGTRLTVV.

The V and J genes are TRBV20-1 and TRBJ2-5; the D is unclear. Germline V gene data show CDR1 as DFQATT and CDR2 as SNEGSKA (reference sequence). V was shortened by 3 bases and J by 1 base, with 12 bases between the two germline ends. This CDR3 is 14 amino acids long. CDR3 loop: CSASFQEIQETQYF. The CDR3 DNA reads TGCAGTGCTAGCTTTCAGGAGATCCAAGAGACCCAGTACTTC.

V gene TRBV21-1 combines with J gene TRBJ2-3; TRBD1, as called in the table, went unchecked against the DNA. TRBV21-1 is an annotated pseudogene. The CDR3 totals 16 residues. The CDR3 DNA follows: TGTGCCAGCAGCCTAATGGGGCGGACTAGCACAGATACGCAGTATTTT. Translating gives CASSLMGRTSTDTQYF.

This chain links TRBV7-9 with TRBJ1-1; D is undetermined. The V and J ends lost 5 bases and 2 bases respectively, with 12 bases between them. The CDR3 consists of 14 residues. Germline-derived CDR1 and CDR2 are SEHNR and FQNEAQ (reference sequence). The CDR3 reads CASSPPWSNTEAFF. CDR3 nucleotide sequence: TGTGCCAGCAGCCCACCTTGGTCAAACACTGAAGCTTTCTTT.

This clonotype showed up many times. J is TRBJ2-1 and V is TRBV5-6; no definite D call. The germline gives CDR1 SGHDT, CDR2 YYEEEE. The CDR3 sequence is 13 residues long. The germline V and J ends were trimmed by 6 bases and 1 base, with 8 bases remaining between them. The CDR3 coding sequence is TGTGCCAGCACAAGGGCATCCTACAATGAGCAGTTCTTC. This gives the protein CASTRASYNEQFF.

This clonotype was detected ten times or more. J is TRBJ2-5 and V is TRBV5-6; TRBD1 matches at 7 bases. The V segment lost 2 bases and the J segment 3 bases; nucleotides outside the gene matches: 4. This CDR3 spans 14 amino acids. Germline CDR1 and CDR2: SGHDT and YYEEEE. CDR3 DNA: TGTGCCAGCAGCTTCGCCGGGACAGAAGAGACCCAGTACTTC. This codes for CASSFAGTEETQYF.